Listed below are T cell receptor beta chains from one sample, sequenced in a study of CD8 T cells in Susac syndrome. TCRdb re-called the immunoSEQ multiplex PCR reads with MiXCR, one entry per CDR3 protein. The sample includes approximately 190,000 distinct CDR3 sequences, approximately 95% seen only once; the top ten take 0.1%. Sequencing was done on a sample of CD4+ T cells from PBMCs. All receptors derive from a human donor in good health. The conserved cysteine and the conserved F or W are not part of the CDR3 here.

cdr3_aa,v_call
ASSVTSGGFGEQF,TRBV2
ASSPSTAGELF,TRBV3-1
ASSLYGTGYNEQF,TRBV5-1
ASSGSGFTGELF,TRBV3-1
SAFIQGPPDTQY,TRBV20-1
ASKETAEAF,TRBV2
ASSLEEGREKLF,TRBV5-1
ASSQGPFGRELSDTQY,TRBV3-1
ASSLNRATTEAF,TRBV7-9
ASSDASHYGYT,TRBV25-1
ASSQDSVETQY,TRBV3-1